The 23 T cell receptor beta chains reported below all come from one sample, sequenced in a study of blood T cell repertoires in COVID-19. Measured with immunoSEQ multiplex PCR; TCRdb has only the in-frame clones, and not every one. The sample has 200,000 to 300,000 clones; 86% are singletons. Sequencing was performed on peripheral blood. The origin of the receptors is a woman older than 75 with COVID-19, enrolled during active disease.

Here the CDR3 DNA reads TGTGCCAGCAGCTCCGGGACAGGGGGCAGCGGGGAGCTGTTTTTT. Amino acid sequence: CASSSGTGGSGELFF. The chain combines TRBV5-4 with TRBJ2-2, with 12 bases that match TRBD1. Looked up from germline, CDR1 is SGHNT and CDR2 is YYREEE (reference sequence). V lost 3 bases to trimming and J lost 7 bases; unmatched junction nucleotides: 4. There are 15 residues in the CDR3. The full variable domain, with the rest looked up from reference TRBV5-4 and TRBJ2-2, is ETGVTQSPTHLIKTRGQQVTLRCSSQSGHNTVSWYQQALGQGPQFIFQYYREEENGRGNFPPRFSGLQFPNYSSELNVNALELDDSALYLCASSSGTGGSGELFFGEGSRLTVL.

A single count supports this clone. The genes are TRBV7-2 and TRBJ1-5, with D maybe TRBD1 (6 bases). V was clipped by 9 bases and J by 3 bases, with 12 bases between them. The CDR3 length is 13 residues. Germline CDR1 is SGHTA and CDR2 is FQGNSA. DNA of the CDR3: TGTGCCAGTTCGGGACATCCCAATCAGCCCCAGCATTTT. This codes for CASSGHPNQPQHF.

The V and J genes are TRBV11-2 and TRBJ2-5; D gene unclear. CDR3 length: 12 amino acids. Trimming shortened V by 2 bases and J by 4 bases, and 5 bases separated the two germline ends. Germline loops: CDR1 SGHAT, CDR2 FQNNGV. In DNA form, the CDR3 reads TGTGCCAGCAGCTTAAATCGAGAGACCCAGTACTTC. This codes for CASSLNRETQYF. Full variable domain (outside the CDR3, taken from reference TRBV11-2 and TRBJ2-5): EAGVAQSPRYKIIEKRQSVAFWCNPISGHATLYWYQQILGQGPKLLIQFQNNGVVDDSQLPKDRFSAERLKGVDSTLKIQPAKLEDSAVYLCASSLNRETQYFGPGTRLLVL.

This chain joins TRBV5-1 and TRBJ2-1; TRBD2 matches at 16 bases. CDR1 SGHRS and CDR2 YFSETQ come from the germline V gene. V lost 7 bases to trimming and J lost 6 bases; unmatched junction nucleotides: 1. The CDR3 totals 14 residues. The CDR3 sequence: CASGTSGGVNEQFF. The CDR3 DNA sequence: TGCGCCAGCGGGACTAGCGGGGGGGTCAATGAGCAGTTCTTC.

This chain links TRBV28 with TRBJ1-5, with D tentatively TRBD1 (6 bases). The V end lost 2 bases, the J end lost 4 bases, and 18 bases lay between the germline ends. The CDR3 is 17 residues long. CDR1 and CDR2 (germline): MDHEN, SYDVKM. The CDR3 is CASSLPPERGSNQPQHF. CDR3 bases: TGTGCCAGCAGTTTACCCCCCGAGAGGGGGTCGAATCAGCCCCAGCATTTT. The whole variable domain, remainder taken from reference TRBV28 and TRBJ1-5, is DVKVTQSSRYLVKRTGEKVFLECVQDMDHENMFWYRQDPGLGLRLIYFSYDVKMKEKGDIPEGYSVSREKKERFSLILESASTNQTSMYLCASSLPPERGSNQPQHFGDGTRLSIL.

V gene TRBV7-2 combines with J gene TRBJ2-5, with a tentative D call TRBD2 (6 bases). Deletions cut 4 bases from V and 1 base from J, with 10 bases between. The CDR3 is 14 amino acids. CDR1 is SGHTA, CDR2 FQGNSA, per germline. CDR3 region: CASSYQAGQETQYF. DNA for the CDR3: TGTGCCAGCAGCTACCAAGCGGGCCAAGAGACCCAGTACTTC.

The J gene is TRBJ1-5, the V gene TRBV30, with TRBD1 identical over 9 bases. There are 18 residues in the CDR3. V lost 4 bases and J lost 5; bases outside the gene matches: 18. CDR1 is GTSNPN and CDR2 is SVGIG in the germline V gene (reference sequence). The CDR3 loop is CAWITGGEIPAFYQPQHF. CDR3 nucleotides: TGTGCCTGGATCACAGGGGGCGAAATTCCCGCTTTTTATCAGCCCCAGCATTTT.

This chain links TRBV6-5 with TRBJ1-2; 9 nucleotides agree with TRBD1. Per germline, CDR1 MNHEY and CDR2 SVGAGI. CDR3 length equals 14 residues. The V segment lost 0 bases and the J segment 7 bases; nucleotides outside the gene matches: 3. Here the CDR3 DNA reads TGTGCCAGCAGTTACTCGACAGGGGGGGGTGGCTACACCTTC. As protein: CASSYSTGGGGYTF.

This chain's CDR3 is CASSPQGNGYTF. The DNA for the CDR3 is TGTGCCAGCTCCCCTCAGGGAAATGGCTACACCTTC. This chain joins TRBV18 and TRBJ1-2, with a weak D call TRBD1 (5 bases). The CDR3 length is 12 residues. The germline gives CDR1 KGHSH, CDR2 LQKENI. V was shortened by 6 bases and J by 6 bases, with 11 bases between the two germline ends.

The chain is built from TRBV28 and TRBJ1-5; D not certain. V was pared by 5 bases and J by 5 bases, with 13 bases between. The germline V gene encodes CDR1 MDHEN and CDR2 SYDVKM. This CDR3 region has 14 residues. The CDR3 here is CASSILSDHQPQHF. CDR3 bases: TGTGCCAGCAGTATCCTCTCAGATCATCAGCCCCAGCATTTT.

Details on this clone: Other DNA sequences in this sample translate to the same CDR3. The chain joins TRBV5-1 to TRBJ1-6; tentatively, D is TRBD1 (5 bases). V lost 0 bases and J lost 7, with 8 bases in between. This CDR3 contains 14 residues. CDR1 is SGHRS and CDR2 is YFSETQ in the germline V gene. Here the CDR3 reads CASSLGGDNSPLHF. In DNA form, the CDR3 reads TGCGCCAGCAGCTTGGGGGGGGACAATTCACCCCTCCACTTT.

The gene calls are TRBV5-5 and TRBJ2-2; 9 bases agree with TRBD2. There are 16 residues in the CDR3. V dropped 3 bases and J dropped 0; count of bases not matched to a gene: 3. Germline CDR1 is SGHKS and CDR2 is YYEKEE (reference sequence). The CDR3 here is CASSYLAGTNTGELFF. The CDR3 region has the DNA TGTGCCAGCAGCTACCTAGCGGGGACGAACACCGGGGAGCTGTTTTTT.

This clone has ten or more counts. V is TRBV28 and J is TRBJ1-2, with D uncertain. CDR1 is MDHEN and CDR2 is SYDVKM in the germline V gene. This CDR3 region has 11 residues. Trimming pared 7 bases from V and 6 bases from J, leaving 9 bases between. Here the CDR3 reads CASTQLDGYTF. CDR3 DNA sequence: TGTGCCAGCACCCAACTGGATGGCTACACCTTC.

CDR3 sequence: CASSAHPQGGNSPLHF. The CDR3 coding sequence is TGTGCCAGCAGCGCGCACCCACAGGGGGGCAATTCACCCCTCCACTTT. J is TRBJ1-6 and V is TRBV7-3; 8 bases align to TRBD1. CDR1 and CDR2 from the germline V gene are SGHTA and FQGTGA. This CDR3 region has 16 residues. Germline trimming cut 5 bases from V and 7 bases from J; bases unmatched to any gene: 10.

The chain uses TRBV11-2 and TRBJ1-5; no definite D call. This CDR3 is built from 13 residues. Trimming stripped 3 bases from V and 0 bases from J, with 3 bases between. Germline CDR1 is SGHAT and CDR2 is FQNNGV. DNA of the CDR3: TGTGCCAGCAGCTTTAATAGCAATCAGCCCCAGCATTTT. Translating it yields CASSFNSNQPQHF.

The chain recombines TRBV2 with TRBJ2-3, with TRBD2 matching 12 bases. Unmatched junction bases numbered 4, after V lost 6 bases and J lost 0 bases. The length of the CDR3 is 16 residues. Germline CDR1 SNHLY, CDR2 FYNNEI. CDR3 sequence: CASRRLAGASTDTQYF. The CDR3 DNA is TGTGCCAGCAGACGACTAGCGGGGGCGAGCACAGATACGCAGTATTTT.

This clone was seen a few times. The chain uses TRBV5-1 and TRBJ2-5; 8 nucleotides match TRBD1. The CDR3 covers 14 residues. Looked up from germline, CDR1 is SGHRS and CDR2 is YFSETQ. V was clipped by 2 bases and J by 3 bases; unmatched bases: 3. CDR3 protein: CASSFMTGEETQYF. In DNA form, the CDR3 reads TGCGCCAGCAGCTTCATGACAGGGGAAGAGACCCAGTACTTC. Full variable domain (missing parts from reference TRBV5-1 and TRBJ2-5): KAGVTQTPRYLIKTRGQQVTLSCSPISGHRSVSWYQQTPGQGLQFLFEYFSETQRNKGNFPGRFSGRQFSNSRSEMNVSTLELGDSALYLCASSFMTGEETQYFGPGTRLLVL.

The chain is built from TRBV28 and TRBJ1-2; D is perhaps TRBD1 (5 bases). CDR3 length: 15 residues. The V end was cut by 4 bases, the J end by 8 bases, with 20 bases between. Germline CDR1 reads MDHEN; CDR2 reads SYDVKM. CDR3 sequence reads: CASSSLNPGGRGYTF. The CDR3 coding sequence is TGTGCCAGCAGTTCCTTGAACCCCGGGGGAAGGGGCTACACCTTC.

The genes are TRBV3-1 (or the pseudogene TRBV3-2) and TRBJ1-2; 7 bases are shared with TRBD1. The germline V gene has CDR1 LGHDT and CDR2 YNNKEL (reference sequence). This CDR3 region has 13 residues. V lost 4 bases to trimming and J lost 2 bases; unmatched junction nucleotides: 1. CDR3 in amino acids: CASSLGQNYGYTF. Here the CDR3 DNA reads TGTGCCAGCAGCCTGGGACAGAACTATGGCTACACCTTC.

This chain uses TRBV12-3 or TRBV12-4 with TRBJ1-5; D possibly corresponds to TRBD1 (5 bases). This CDR3 contains 12 residues. Trimming cost V 6 bases and J 9 bases, with 12 bases left between them. CDR3 amino acids: CASSPSTGPQHF. CDR3 sequence (DNA): TGTGCCAGCAGCCCCTCCACAGGGCCCCAGCATTTT.

The rearrangement links TRBV24-1 to TRBJ1-5; D possibly corresponds to TRBD1 (6 bases). The CDR3 spans 16 residues. Germline CDR1 is KGHDR and CDR2 is SFDVKD. Trimming removed 2 bases at V and 1 base at J, with 11 bases between. CDR3 sequence (DNA): TGTGCCACCAGTGATTCCAGGGGTTTAAGCAATCAGCCCCAGCATTTT. It is translated as CATSDSRGLSNQPQHF.

This clone has only one observation. CDR3 sequence reads: CASSWGTGDEKLFF. The CDR3 region has the DNA TGCGCCAGCAGCTGGGGGACAGGGGATGAAAAACTGTTTTTT. The chain links TRBV5-1 to TRBJ1-4; 10 bases are shared with TRBD1. The CDR3 consists of 14 residues. Germline-derived CDR1 and CDR2 are SGHRS and YFSETQ. V was pared by 3 bases and J by 6 bases, with 2 bases of the junction left unmatched. Combining the CDR3 with reference TRBV5-1 and TRBJ1-4 gives the whole variable domain KAGVTQTPRYLIKTRGQQVTLSCSPISGHRSVSWYQQTPGQGLQFLFEYFSETQRNKGNFPGRFSGRQFSNSRSEMNVSTLELGDSALYLCASSWGTGDEKLFFGSGTQLSVL.

This clone has only one observation. V usage is TRBV27 and J usage is TRBJ2-1; 12 bases line up with TRBD2. After removal of 2 bases from V and 0 bases from J, the junction contained 5 bases not matched to a gene. CDR3 size: 18 residues. Per germline, CDR1 MNHEY and CDR2 SMNVEV (reference sequence). The chain's CDR3 is CASSLASGGASSYNEQFF. CDR3 coding DNA: TGTGCCAGCAGTTTAGCTAGCGGGGGGGCCAGCTCCTACAATGAGCAGTTCTTC.